A single sample gave rise to the 24 T cell receptor beta chains below, sequenced in a study of shared clonotypes between healthy human individuals. This table comes from immunoSEQ multiplex PCR, and its TCRdb copy is limited to in-frame clones, with some not included. The sample carries approximately 1,500,000 clones, roughly 97% recorded once. Sequencing was carried out using naive CD4+ T cells sorted from blood. Subset in this sample: CD45RA+ positively selected. These receptors originate from a man in his thirties or forties in good health.

The chain employs TRBV2 and TRBJ1-4; D not resolved. The CDR3 covers 13 residues. Germline CDR1 is SNHLY and CDR2 is FYNNEI. V was trimmed by 8 bases and J by 8 bases, leaving 15 bases between them. The chain's CDR3 is CASGLEPPEKLFF. CDR3 DNA sequence: TGTGCCAGCGGCCTTGAGCCCCCAGAAAAACTGTTTTTT.

The J gene is TRBJ2-7, the V gene TRBV29-1, with 12 bases that match TRBD2. The CDR3 runs 14 residues. V trimming: 5 bases; J trimming: 1 base; junction bases outside the gene matches: 3. Germline lookup yields CDR1 SQVTM and CDR2 ANQGSEA. CDR3 coding DNA: TGCAGCGTTCATGGACTAGCGGGATCCTACGAGCAGTACTTC. Amino acids: CSVHGLAGSYEQYF.

The chain couples TRBV6-1 to TRBJ2-6; perhaps D is TRBD1 or TRBD2 (6 bases each). This CDR3 contains 16 residues. V dropped 5 bases and J dropped 0 bases, with 11 bases sitting between them. CDR1 is MNHNS, CDR2 SASEGT, per germline. CDR3 coding DNA: TGTGCCAGCAGTAAAGGGGGGAGCTCTGGGGCCAACGTCCTGACTTTC. Translation gives CASSKGGSSGANVLTF.

The chain couples TRBV2 to TRBJ2-3, with D uncertain. Per germline, CDR1 SNHLY and CDR2 FYNNEI. V lost 8 bases, J lost 2 bases, and 11 bases lay in between. The CDR3 extends over 13 amino acids. Written as DNA, the CDR3 is TGTGCCAGCGTCAGTAGGTCCACAGATACGCAGTATTTT. It codes for CASVSRSTDTQYF.

This chain connects TRBV7-8 to TRBJ2-5; perhaps D is TRBD1 or TRBD2 (5 bases each). The CDR3 totals 13 residues. Germline-derived CDR1 and CDR2 are SGHVS and FQNEAQ. Trimming took off 2 bases at V and 12 bases at J, with 16 bases between the two ends. CDR3 loop: CASSLRQQERKYF. CDR3 nucleotides: TGTGCCAGCAGCTTACGACAGCAAGAGCGGAAGTACTTC.

On this clone: The sample contains more than one DNA sequence encoding this CDR3. V usage is TRBV7-2 and J usage is TRBJ1-1, with 9 bases identical to TRBD1. CDR1 SGHTA and CDR2 FQGNSA come from the germline V gene. The CDR3 loop spans 13 amino acids. The V segment lost 3 bases and the J segment 4 bases; nucleotides outside the gene matches: 0. The CDR3 spells CASSLGQGTEAFF. The DNA of the CDR3 is TGTGCCAGCAGCTTGGGACAGGGCACTGAAGCTTTCTTT.

This chain connects TRBV6-6 to TRBJ2-2, with D tentatively TRBD1 (6 bases). Deletions cut 7 bases from V and 5 bases from J, with 14 bases between. The CDR3 length is 14 residues. Per germline, CDR1 MNHNY and CDR2 SVGAGI (reference sequence). CDR3 sequence (DNA): TGTGCCAGCAAGGTGACAGGTCAGACCGGGGAGCTGTTTTTT. It codes for CASKVTGQTGELFF.

The CDR3 DNA follows: TGTGCCAGCAGTTACTCGGGACAGGGGAGGGATGAGCAGTTCTTC. Translated: CASSYSGQGRDEQFF. The genes are TRBV6-5 and TRBJ2-1; the match to TRBD1 covers 10 bases. The CDR3 spans 15 residues. CDR1 MNHEY and CDR2 SVGAGI come from the germline V gene. Trimming took 0 bases from V and 8 from J; bases not matched to a gene: 4.

The genes are TRBV4-1 and TRBJ1-4, with no clear D. Per the germline V gene, CDR1 is MGHRA and CDR2 is YSYEKL. Between the trimmed V and J ends, which lost 4 bases and 1 base, there was a span of 10 bases. CDR3 length: 15 residues. The CDR3 DNA is TGCGCCAGCAGCCCGAAGGCGGTAACTAATGAAAAACTGTTTTTT. This sequence encodes CASSPKAVTNEKLFF.

The chain employs TRBV4-2 and TRBJ2-7, with TRBD1 matching over 7 bases. This CDR3 region has 14 residues. From germline, CDR1 is LGHNA and CDR2 YNFKEQ. Losses at the gene ends were 4 bases for V and 0 bases for J; bases not matched to a gene: 3. Here the CDR3 DNA reads TGTGCCAGCAGCCCAGCAGGGGGCTCCTACGAGCAGTACTTC. Protein product: CASSPAGGSYEQYF.

DNA of the CDR3: TGTGCCAGCAGTGTCCTTGGGACCGACCGATACGAAAAACTGTTTTTT. Translated: CASSVLGTDRYEKLFF. V is TRBV6-1 and J is TRBJ1-4; D may be TRBD1 (5 bases). Between the trimmed V and J ends, which lost 4 bases and 8 bases, there was a span of 20 bases. The CDR3 is 16 amino acids. Germline V gene lookup returns CDR1 MNHNS and CDR2 SASEGT.

This sequence joins TRBV30 and TRBJ1-5, with D unclear. CDR3 size: 13 residues. V lost 1 base and J lost 6, with 10 bases in between. Germline CDR1 reads GTSNPN; CDR2 reads SVGIG (reference sequence). The CDR3 DNA reads as TGTGCCTGGAGTGACCAGAGCTTTCAGCCCCAGCATTTT. It codes for CAWSDQSFQPQHF.

V is TRBV28 and J is TRBJ2-7, with a tentative D call TRBD1 (6 bases). The CDR3 covers 13 residues. Between the trimmed V and J ends, which lost 6 bases and 3 bases, there was a span of 12 bases. In germline, CDR1 is MDHEN, CDR2 SYDVKM. The CDR3 is CASRDPQGYEQYF. CDR3 nucleotide sequence: TGTGCCAGCAGAGACCCACAGGGCTACGAGCAGTACTTC.

The V call is TRBV29-1, the J call TRBJ2-1; either TRBD1 or TRBD2 may supply D (5 bases each). The V gene lost 3 bases and the J gene lost 9 bases, with 15 bases spanning the gap. CDR3 length: 13 residues. The germline V gene has CDR1 SQVTM and CDR2 ANQGSEA. The CDR3 sequence is CSVDRGLGGEQFF. DNA of the CDR3: TGCAGCGTTGACAGAGGGCTTGGGGGTGAGCAGTTCTTC.

This chain uses TRBV29-1 with TRBJ2-1; D could derive from TRBD1 or TRBD2 (6 bases each). Trimming shortened V by 6 bases and J by 8 bases, and 11 bases separated the two germline ends. The CDR3 consists of 11 residues. Germline V lookup: CDR1 SQVTM, CDR2 ANQGSEA. CDR3 region: CSVLRGDEQFF. The CDR3 nucleotides read TGCAGCGTCCTGAGGGGGGATGAGCAGTTCTTC.

This clone was counted once. The chain is built from TRBV7-9 and TRBJ2-4, with 7 bases matching TRBD1. Per germline, CDR1 SEHNR and CDR2 FQNEAQ (reference sequence). CDR3 size: 16 residues. The junction had 7 bases not matched to a gene; V was cut back by 5 bases and J by 0 bases. This chain's CDR3 is CASSRTGVGAKNIQYF. The CDR3 DNA is TGTGCCAGCAGCCGAACAGGGGTAGGAGCCAAAAACATTCAGTACTTC.

The genes are TRBV7-2 and TRBJ2-7; possibly TRBD1 or TRBD2 for D (6 bases each). V was clipped by 1 base and J by 3 bases, with 19 bases between them. The CDR3 is made up of 17 amino acids. Germline CDR1 is SGHTA and CDR2 is FQGNSA. The CDR3 here is CASSLDRPGGRHYEQYF. For the CDR3, the DNA is TGTGCCAGCAGCTTAGATCGCCCCGGGGGCAGGCACTACGAGCAGTACTTC.

V gene TRBV6-5 combines with J gene TRBJ2-2; 9 nucleotides align to TRBD2. Trimming removed 8 bases from V and 5 bases from J; junction bases left unmatched: 6. The CDR3 sequence is 14 residues long. Germline CDR1 is MNHEY and CDR2 is SVGAGI. CDR3 coding DNA: TGTGCCAGCCGTGGCGGGAGGGTAACCGGGGAGCTGTTTTTT. It translates to CASRGGRVTGELFF.

The rearrangement joins TRBV29-1 to TRBJ1-2; D unclear. The germline V and J ends were trimmed by 7 bases and 0 bases, with 15 bases remaining between them. Germline CDR1 reads SQVTM; CDR2 reads ANQGSEA. The CDR3 length is 14 residues. The CDR3 spells CSAEPGSSNYGYTF. CDR3 sequence (DNA): TGCAGCGCCGAACCGGGGAGTTCTAACTATGGCTACACCTTC.

The rearrangement joins TRBV2 to TRBJ1-1; TRBD1 matches 8 bases. The CDR3 has 12 amino acids. Losses at the gene ends were 5 bases for V and 10 bases for J; bases not matched to a gene: 6. CDR1 SNHLY and CDR2 FYNNEI come from the germline V gene. CDR3 coding DNA: TGTGCCAGCAGTCAACTACAGGGGGTAGCTTTCTTT. Its protein product is CASSQLQGVAFF.

This sequence joins TRBV2 and TRBJ2-3; D uncertain. V was trimmed by 0 bases and J by 6 bases, leaving 7 bases between them. Germline V lookup: CDR1 SNHLY, CDR2 FYNNEI. The CDR3 contains 13 residues. DNA for the CDR3: TGTGCCAGCAGTGAAGCGCTTCTTGATACGCAGTATTTT. Protein product: CASSEALLDTQYF.

The chain joins TRBV6-5 to TRBJ2-7, with D possibly TRBD1 on 6 matching bases. CDR3 size: 13 residues. Deletions cut 5 bases from V and 6 bases from J, with 14 bases between. Germline V gene data show CDR1 as MNHEY and CDR2 as SVGAGI. The chain's CDR3 is CASSDRTESEQYF. CDR3 DNA: TGTGCCAGCAGTGATCGGACAGAATCCGAGCAGTACTTC.

V usage is TRBV7-9 and J usage is TRBJ1-2, with D possibly matching TRBD1 (6 bases). Germline CDR1 is SEHNR and CDR2 is FQNEAQ (reference sequence). This CDR3 is built from 17 residues. Trimming left V 2 bases short and J 0 bases short, with 16 bases between. Here the CDR3 DNA reads TGTGCCAGCAGCTTATTTAGGGGGGGCAAGCCTAACTATGGCTACACCTTC. It encodes CASSLFRGGKPNYGYTF.

A remark on this clone: Other DNA sequences of this sample code for an identical CDR3. The chain employs TRBV18 and TRBJ2-5; D remains unclear. Per the germline V gene, CDR1 is KGHSH and CDR2 is LQKENI. This CDR3 contains 13 residues. V was shortened by 1 base and J by 1 base, with 4 bases between the two germline ends. CDR3 protein: CASSPLGQETQYF. The CDR3 DNA sequence: TGTGCCAGCTCACCACTAGGCCAAGAGACCCAGTACTTC.